This entry lists 12 T cell receptor beta chains sequenced from one sample in a study of blood T cells in healthy people across ages. It was with a sample-barcoded 5' primer and a J-beta primer mix that a second PCR of about 6 to 11 cycles was run. MiXCR was run by TCRdb on the 5' RACE reads, yielding one entry per CDR3 protein. This sample yields some 1.7 million distinct CDR3 sequences, of which 28% are seen a single time; 7% to 9% belongs to the top ten. Sequenced input: blood. These receptors all stem from a woman in her thirties in good health.

The chain recombines TRBV20-1 with TRBJ1-5; D unresolved. The CDR3 spans 15 residues. The V end was cut by 0 bases, the J end by 2 bases, with 11 bases between. Germline CDR1 and CDR2: DFQATT and SNEGSKA (reference sequence). The CDR3 spells CSARDTREGNQPQHF. Here the CDR3 DNA reads TGCAGTGCTAGAGATACAAGGGAGGGCAATCAGCCCCAGCATTTT.

Points on this clonotype: This may arise from a read error, as a much more abundant clone is one base away. The rearrangement joins TRBV29-1 to TRBJ2-1, with 9 bases identical to TRBD1. After removal of 5 bases from V and 1 base from J, the junction contained 6 bases not matched to a gene. The CDR3 totals 15 residues. The V gene's germline CDR1 is SQVTM and CDR2 ANQGSEA. Written as DNA, the CDR3 is TGCAGCGTTATGGGACAGGGCCGTTCCTACAATGAGCAGTTCTTC. This encodes CSVMGQGRSYNEQFF.

This rearrangement joins TRBV6-5 to TRBJ2-2; D gene unclear. The germline V and J ends were trimmed by 6 bases and 6 bases, with 8 bases remaining between them. From germline, CDR1 is MNHEY and CDR2 SVGAGI. This CDR3 comprises 12 residues. The CDR3 loop reads CASRVAPGELFF. CDR3 sequence (DNA): TGTGCCAGCAGAGTTGCTCCCGGGGAGCTGTTTTTT.

This chain uses TRBV9 with TRBJ2-7; D ambiguous. CDR1 is SGDLS and CDR2 is YYNGEE in the germline V gene. This CDR3 has 14 residues. V lost 0 bases, J lost 5 bases, and 12 bases lay in between. DNA for the CDR3: TGTGCCAGCAGCGTAGAGGGTCTTCTGGACGAGCAGTACTTC. It codes for CASSVEGLLDEQYF.

This clonotype was picked up one time. This chain joins TRBV12-3 or TRBV12-4 and TRBJ1-5; D gene unclear. CDR3 length equals 12 residues. V was cut by 7 bases and J by 6 bases, with 10 bases left in between. This chain's CDR3 is CASKEGGQPQHF. The CDR3 DNA follows: TGTGCCAGCAAGGAGGGAGGTCAGCCCCAGCATTTT.

There are a few counts of this clonotype. The V gene is TRBV30, the J gene TRBJ1-1, with D unclear. Trimming stripped 5 bases from V and 0 bases from J, with 10 bases between. The germline V gene encodes CDR1 GTSNPN and CDR2 SVGIG (reference sequence). The CDR3 length is 13 residues. The CDR3 DNA follows: TGTGCCTGGTCCCGGACGTTGAACACTGAAGCTTTCTTT. Translation: CAWSRTLNTEAFF. The full variable domain, rest sourced from reference TRBV30 and TRBJ1-1, is SQTIHQWPATLVQPVGSPLSLECTVEGTSNPNLYWYRQAAGRGLQLLFYSVGIGQISSEVPQNLSASRPQDRQFILSSKKLLLSDSGFYLCAWSRTLNTEAFFGQGTRLTVV.

This clonotype has only a few counts. The chain has TRBV14 and TRBJ2-1, with D tentatively TRBD2 (5 bases). Looked up from germline, CDR1 is SGHDN and CDR2 is FVKESK. CDR3 length equals 16 residues. Deletions cut 2 bases from V and 2 bases from J, with 13 bases between. The CDR3 DNA is TGTGCCAGCAGCCAAACCGGACTGGTCCCCTACAATGAGCAGTTCTTC. Translating it yields CASSQTGLVPYNEQFF.

At least ten counts were recorded for this clonotype. This chain joins TRBV5-1 and TRBJ2-3; TRBD1 might be the D (5 bases). Between the trimmed V and J ends, which lost 2 bases and 2 bases, there was a span of 6 bases. Germline CDR1 and CDR2: SGHRS and YFSETQ. This CDR3 has 13 residues. The CDR3 DNA sequence: TGCGCCAGCAGCTTCGGACACACAGATACGCAGTATTTT. Protein product: CASSFGHTDTQYF.

There are a few counts of this clonotype. A junction end diverges from the germline sequence, so it may reflect a read error. The chain employs TRBV5-1 and TRBJ2-7; D remains ambiguous. This CDR3 region has 13 residues. CDR1 is SGHRS and CDR2 is YFSETQ in the germline V gene. The CDR3 nucleotides are TGCGCCAGCAGCCAGGACGGATCCTACGAGCGGTACTTC. Translated, it gives CASSQDGSYERYF.

This clonotype was seen more than once but under ten times. The chain is built from TRBV20-1 and TRBJ2-7; 7 nucleotides match TRBD1. Trimming took 4 bases from V and 4 from J; bases not matched to a gene: 4. The CDR3 runs 12 residues. The germline V gene has CDR1 DFQATT and CDR2 SNEGSKA (reference sequence). The CDR3 protein is CSANPTGYEQYF. In DNA form, the CDR3 reads TGCAGTGCTAACCCGACAGGGTACGAGCAGTACTTC.

V and J are TRBV2 and TRBJ1-5; D is perhaps TRBD1 (5 bases). CDR1 and CDR2 from the germline V gene are SNHLY and FYNNEI. Trimming shortened V by 5 bases and J by 4 bases, and 15 bases separated the two germline ends. The CDR3 runs to 15 residues. As DNA, the CDR3 is TGTGCCAGCAGTCCGGGACGGGGGGGGAATCAGCCCCAGCATTTT. Translating it yields CASSPGRGGNQPQHF.

This clonotype was seen only once. The rearrangement links TRBV19 to TRBJ2-7, with unresolved D. Germline V gene sequence: CDR1 LNHDA, CDR2 SQIVND (reference sequence). CDR3 length: 14 residues. Trimming pared 5 bases from V and 5 bases from J, leaving 16 bases between. CDR3 nucleotide sequence: TGTGCCAGTAGTTCGGGCCCTGGCAGGAACGAGCAGTACTTC. Its translation: CASSSGPGRNEQYF. Based on the CDR3 plus reference TRBV19 and TRBJ2-7, the full variable domain is DGGITQSPKYLFRKEGQNVTLSCEQNLNHDAMYWYRQDPGQGLRLIYYSQIVNDFQKGDIAEGYSVSREKKESFPLTVTSAQKNPTAFYLCASSSGPGRNEQYFGPGTRLTVT.